The rows below give T cell receptor beta chains drawn from one sample of a study of blood T cell repertoires in COVID-19. Sequenced by immunoSEQ multiplex PCR; TCRdb stores in-frame clones only, minus some. The sample lists fewer than 100,000 clones; approximately 80% were seen once. The sample comprised peripheral blood. The receptors come from a man aged 45-65 years with acute or convalescent COVID-19. The conserved cysteine and the conserved F or W are not part of the CDR3 here.

TRBV9 ASSSRQGSEAF
TRBV3-1/TRBV3-2 ASSQDGGNHQPQH
TRBV5-1 ASSLEASGGFNEQF
TRBV5-4 ASSIRSGSGLETQY
TRBV9 ASSVGTGVYEQY
TRBV15 ATSSPRAGAIADTQY
TRBV11-2 ASSPAGRTTDTQY
TRBV11-2 ASSSGTISQRQETQY
TRBV6-2/TRBV6-3 ASSYSRSIAEAF
TRBV18 ASSPPGGGETQY
TRBV6-5 ASSYFTGSTDTQY
TRBV11-2 ASSPLGTGWAPLH
TRBV6-4 ARGGRSSYNEQF
TRBV4-1 ASSRGRATNEKLF
TRBV6-5 ASRRQGVETQY
TRBV21-1 ASTPRPRSGANVLT
TRBV5-1 ASAGTDNSPLH
TRBV4-2 ARSRALLGNTIY
TRBV7-9 ASSSSGGMNTEAF
TRBV7-7 ASSSRPLRGGFCTDTQY
TRBV6-4 ASSTTANTEAF
TRBV2 ASRGGEYTEAF
TRBV4-3 ASSPRVGLASNTGELF
TRBV28 ASSLSGVGELF
TRBV30 AWRGQATNTEAF
TRBV25-1 ASSEVDRINEAF
TRBV29-1 SVSSFTGENTEAF
TRBV24-1 ATSDPPGLAGLLTDTQY
TRBV3-1/TRBV3-2 ASSQVGNYEAF
TRBV18 ASSPRQTTHNQPQH
TRBV7-2 ASSSAGTGGEQF
TRBV18 ASSRLGQGDEAF